This T cell receptor (beta chain) is from a study of cytomegalovirus exposure and HLA in healthy donors. Study-wide points: In a later analysis, TCR beta V- and J-gene trimming showed a link to a missense DCLRE1C variant.

The PCR ran on 60 Vbeta and 13 Jbeta primers. Only in-frame clones appear in the TCRdb table, and some are missing; sequencing was by immunoSEQ multiplex PCR. The profile shows tens of thousands of clones, about 66% of them singletons. Concerning this clone: No antigen is known for it.

Sequenced material: PBMCs. This receptor was obtained from a boy younger than 18 in good health and CMV-seropositive.

The CDR3 loop is CASSQYRGKLFF. As DNA, the CDR3 is TGTGCCAGCAGCCAGTACAGGGGGAAACTGTTTTTT. The chain is built from TRBV14 and TRBJ1-4; 8 bases agree with TRBD1. CDR3 length equals 12 residues. Unmatched junction bases numbered 2, after V lost 3 bases and J lost 11 bases. Germline V gene data show CDR1 as SGHDN and CDR2 as FVKESK.